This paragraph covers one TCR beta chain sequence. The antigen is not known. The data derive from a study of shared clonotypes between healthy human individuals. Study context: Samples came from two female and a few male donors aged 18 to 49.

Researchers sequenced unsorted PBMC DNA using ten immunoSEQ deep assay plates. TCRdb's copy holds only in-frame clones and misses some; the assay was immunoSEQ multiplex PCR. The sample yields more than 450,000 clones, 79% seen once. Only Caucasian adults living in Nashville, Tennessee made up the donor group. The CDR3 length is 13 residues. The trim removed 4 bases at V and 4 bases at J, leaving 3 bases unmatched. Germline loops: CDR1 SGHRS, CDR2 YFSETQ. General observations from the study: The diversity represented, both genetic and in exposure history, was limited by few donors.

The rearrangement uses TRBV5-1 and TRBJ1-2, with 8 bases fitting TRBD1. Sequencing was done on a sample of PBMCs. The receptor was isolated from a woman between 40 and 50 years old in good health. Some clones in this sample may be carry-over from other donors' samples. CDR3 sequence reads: CASSTGQVYGYTF. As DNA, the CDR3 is TGCGCCAGCAGCACGGGACAGGTCTATGGCTACACCTTC.